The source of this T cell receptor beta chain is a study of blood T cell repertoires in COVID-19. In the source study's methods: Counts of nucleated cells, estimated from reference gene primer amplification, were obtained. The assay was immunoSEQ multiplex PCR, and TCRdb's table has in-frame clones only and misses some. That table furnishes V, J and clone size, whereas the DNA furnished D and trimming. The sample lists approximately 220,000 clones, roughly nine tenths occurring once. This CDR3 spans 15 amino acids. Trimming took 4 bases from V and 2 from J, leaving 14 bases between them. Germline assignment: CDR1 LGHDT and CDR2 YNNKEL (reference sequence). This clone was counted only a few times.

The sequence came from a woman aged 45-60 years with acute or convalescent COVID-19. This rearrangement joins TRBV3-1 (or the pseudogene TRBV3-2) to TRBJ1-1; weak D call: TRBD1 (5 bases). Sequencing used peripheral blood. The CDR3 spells CASSRGGAVNTEAFF. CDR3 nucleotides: TGTGCCAGCAGCCGAGGTGGGGCGGTTAACACTGAAGCTTTCTTT.